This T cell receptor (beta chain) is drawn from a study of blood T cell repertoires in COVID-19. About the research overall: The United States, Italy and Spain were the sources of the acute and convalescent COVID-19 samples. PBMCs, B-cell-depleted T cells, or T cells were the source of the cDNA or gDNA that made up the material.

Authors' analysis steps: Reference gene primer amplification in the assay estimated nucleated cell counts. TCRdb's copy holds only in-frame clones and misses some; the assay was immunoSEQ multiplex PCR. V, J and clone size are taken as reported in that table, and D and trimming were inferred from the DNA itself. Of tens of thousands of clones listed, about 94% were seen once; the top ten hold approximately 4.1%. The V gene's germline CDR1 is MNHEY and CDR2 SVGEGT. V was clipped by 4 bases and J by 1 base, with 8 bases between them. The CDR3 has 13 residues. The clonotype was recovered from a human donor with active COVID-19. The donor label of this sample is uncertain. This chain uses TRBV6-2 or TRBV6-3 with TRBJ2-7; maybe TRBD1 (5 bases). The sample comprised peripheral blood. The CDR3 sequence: CASSSSGSYEQYF. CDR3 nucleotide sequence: TGTGCCAGCAGTTCTTCAGGGTCCTACGAGCAGTACTTC.